The rows below give T cell receptor beta chains drawn from one sample of a study of T cells in Graves' hyperthyroidism and ophthalmopathy. One entry per CDR3 protein, called by TCRdb with MiXCR from the multiplex PCR reads. The sample consists of 550,000 to 700,000 distinct CDR3 sequences, under 15% of them appearing once. Source material: blood. These receptors were obtained from a woman aged 40 to 50 with Graves' ophthalmopathy. CDR3s include the opening cysteine and the closing phenylalanine or tryptophan. The D gene is left open where the match is weak. Size is stated for part of the rows, as once, few or many counts, or as a class when the clone is expanded.

DNA	CDR3	length	size	D	V	J
TGTGCCAGCAGCTTCTTAGAGTCCACCGGGGAGCTGTTTTTT	CASSFLESTGELFF	14	many	NA	TRBV7-2	TRBJ2-2
TGTGCCAGCAGCGGACTAGCGGGAGTTGGGGAGACCCAGTACTTC	CASSGLAGVGETQYF	15	many	TRBD2	TRBV6-5	TRBJ2-5
TGTGCCAGCAGTTTGACTAGCGGGAGTAGGTACGAGCAGTACTTC	CASSLTSGSRYEQYF	15	NA	TRBD2	TRBV27	TRBJ2-7
TGCGCCAGCAGCCAGGGACAGATACGCTCCTATAATTCACCCCTCCACTTT	CASSQGQIRSYNSPLHF	17	NA	TRBD1	TRBV4-1	TRBJ1-6
TGTGCCAGCAGCTTAGACGGCACCTCTTCGAATCAGCCCCAGCATTTT	CASSLDGTSSNQPQHF	16	NA	NA	TRBV11-1	TRBJ1-5
TGTGCCAGCACCGGACAGGGGGCTGTCTATGGCTACACCTTC	CASTGQGAVYGYTF	14	many	TRBD1	TRBV5-4	TRBJ1-2
TGTGCCAGCAGCGTAGACGTCCCCGCTGGGGGAAACACCATATATTTT	CASSVDVPAGGNTIYF	16	few	NA	TRBV9	TRBJ1-3
TGTGCCTGGAATGGGGGACTGCGAAACACTGAAGCTTTCTTT	CAWNGGLRNTEAFF	14	many	NA	TRBV30	TRBJ1-1
TGTGCCAGCACTCGCCGGGGGACAGGGGCCGTTAAAGAGACCCAGTACTTC	CASTRRGTGAVKETQYF	17	many	TRBD1	TRBV27	TRBJ2-5
TGCGCCAGCAGCTGGGCCCCTAACAAGGACACCGGGGAGCTGTTTTTT	CASSWAPNKDTGELFF	16	many	NA	TRBV5-1	TRBJ2-2
TGTGCCAGCAGCCTACAGGGGGCAGGACATTCACCCCTCCACTTT	CASSLQGAGHSPLHF	15	NA	TRBD1	TRBV7-2	TRBJ1-6
TGTGCCAGCAGCGTACAACTAACTAGCGGGAGGTTGTACGAGCAGTACTTC	CASSVQLTSGRLYEQYF	17	many	TRBD2	TRBV7-2	TRBJ2-7
TGCGCCAGCAGCAGGGACTGGGGCGGGGAGCTGTTTTTT	CASSRDWGGELFF	13	many	NA	TRBV5-1	TRBJ2-2
TGCAGCGCCCTCGCGGGACTAAATCAGCCCCAGCATTTT	CSALAGLNQPQHF	13	NA	NA	TRBV29-1	TRBJ1-5
TGCAGTGCTAGAGGGACAGTAATCGGGGGCACTGAAGCTTTCTTT	CSARGTVIGGTEAFF	15	many	NA	TRBV20-1	TRBJ1-1
TGTGCCAGCAGTTCCCCAGGGGCGGGGGAGCAGTACTTC	CASSSPGAGEQYF	13	many	NA	TRBV6-5	TRBJ2-7
TGTGCCAGCAGTTACTCGGATAGCCCCCTATCCTACGAGCAGTACTTC	CASSYSDSPLSYEQYF	16	NA	NA	TRBV6-5	TRBJ2-7
TGTGCCAGCAGCATCCAGGGGGCTCACGAGCAGTACTTC	CASSIQGAHEQYF	13	many	TRBD1	TRBV6-2/TRBV6-3	TRBJ2-7
TGCAGTGCTAGCCGGGGTGGTGAAGCTTTCTTT	CSASRGGEAFF	11	few	NA	TRBV20-1	TRBJ1-1
TGTGCCAGCAGTTTGAGGACAGGGGGCGGAGACACCATATATTTT	CASSLRTGGGDTIYF	15	many	TRBD1	TRBV12-3/TRBV12-4	TRBJ1-3
TGCGCCAGCAGATCCAAAGGGACAGGGGCAGATACGCAGTATTTT	CASRSKGTGADTQYF	15	few	TRBD1	TRBV5-1	TRBJ2-3
TGTGCCAGCTCCACATCCGTTAGCAATCAGCCCCAGCATTTT	CASSTSVSNQPQHF	14	many	NA	TRBV12-3/TRBV12-4	TRBJ1-5
TGTGCCATCAGTGACCGGGGAGCCCCAGGGGAGCTGTTTTTT	CAISDRGAPGELFF	14	few	NA	TRBV10-3	TRBJ2-2
TGTGCCAGCAGGAAGTTACAACTCGTGACCGGGACTAGCGGAGAGGAGTACGAGCAGTACTTC	CASRKLQLVTGTSGEEYEQYF	21	many	TRBD2	TRBV2	TRBJ2-7
TGTGCCAGCAGTGGCCCCGCAGGGGGAATGTACGAGCAGTACTTC	CASSGPAGGMYEQYF	15	few	TRBD1	TRBV27	TRBJ2-7
TGTGCCAGTAGTCCGCTTAGGAGTGATCAGCCCCAGCATTTT	CASSPLRSDQPQHF	14	many	NA	TRBV19	TRBJ1-5
TGTGCCAGCAGCAAGTCCGGGACTAGAACAGATACGCAGTATTTT	CASSKSGTRTDTQYF	15	NA	TRBD2	TRBV9	TRBJ2-3
TGTGCCTGGAGTGGGGGCCTCCAAGAGACCCAGTACTTC	CAWSGGLQETQYF	13	many	NA	TRBV30	TRBJ2-5
TGTGCCAGCAGCTTAGACCTTATATTCACCGGGGAGCTGTTTTTT	CASSLDLIFTGELFF	15	NA	NA	TRBV11-2	TRBJ2-2
TGCAGTGCTAGAGATCCCCTAAGACCGGCTTCTTATGGCTACACCTTC	CSARDPLRPASYGYTF	16	NA	NA	TRBV20-1	TRBJ1-2
TGTGCCAGCAGCCAAGGGAGTTTGTGGACTCAAGAGACCCAGTACTTC	CASSQGSLWTQETQYF	16	many	NA	TRBV14	TRBJ2-5
TGTGCCAGTAGTACTGCGGGAGAGCCCTACGAGCAGTACTTC	CASSTAGEPYEQYF	14	many	TRBD2	TRBV19	TRBJ2-7
TGTGCCACCGGGACTAGCGGGAGGGCCCGGGAGACCCAGTACTTC	CATGTSGRARETQYF	15	many	TRBD2	TRBV15	TRBJ2-5
TGTGCCAGCAGCCTAGGACAGGCAGGGACCCAGTACTTC	CASSLGQAGTQYF	13	many	TRBD1	TRBV13	TRBJ2-5
TGTGCCTGGAGTGTACAGGGCCTGGGAGGCAATGGCTACAACTTC	CAWSVQGLGGNGYNF	15	few	NA	TRBV30	TRBJ1-2
TGTGCCAGCAGTTTAACCTGGAATAACATTCAGTACTTC	CASSLTWNNIQYF	13	few	NA	TRBV27	TRBJ2-4
TGTGCCATCAGTCCACACCGTCCCGGGGACATGAACACTGAAGCTTTCTTT	CAISPHRPGDMNTEAFF	17	many	NA	TRBV10-3	TRBJ1-1
TGTGCCAGCAGCTGGACAGAATACGAGCAGTACTTC	CASSWTEYEQYF	12	many	NA	TRBV14	TRBJ2-7
TGTGCCAGTATAAGACAGCGGGACAGGGGGGACTCTAACTATGGCTACACCTTC	CASIRQRDRGDSNYGYTF	18	few	TRBD1	TRBV19	TRBJ1-2
TGTGCCAGCTCATCGTCCTCGTCCGGAAACACCATATATTTT	CASSSSSSGNTIYF	14	few	NA	TRBV18	TRBJ1-3
TGTGCCAGTAGTTCCCTGACACTCGAGGGGGGCATTCAGTACTTC	CASSSLTLEGGIQYF	15	NA	NA	TRBV19	TRBJ2-4
TGTGCCAGCAGCTCACATCCCGGGCCCCCGGGCTATGGCTACACCTTC	CASSSHPGPPGYGYTF	16	many	NA	TRBV7-3	TRBJ1-2
TGTGCCAGCAGTGCGGGACTTATAGCCAAAAACATTCAGTACTTC	CASSAGLIAKNIQYF	15	NA	NA	TRBV6-2/TRBV6-3	TRBJ2-4
TGTGCCAGCAGCTTGTCAGCCGGGCTTGGGTACGAGCAGTACTTC	CASSLSAGLGYEQYF	15	NA	NA	TRBV7-9	TRBJ2-7
TGTGCTAGTGGTTTGATGAACTACGAGCAGTACTTC	CASGLMNYEQYF	12	many	NA	TRBV12-5	TRBJ2-7
TGCAGCGTTGAGTATAGGACAGGGGGCTCCTACGAGCAGTACTTC	CSVEYRTGGSYEQYF	15	many	TRBD1	TRBV29-1	TRBJ2-7
TGCGCCAGCAGCTTCCAGAGCCCTAACACCGGGGAGCTGTTTTTT	CASSFQSPNTGELFF	15	few	NA	TRBV5-1	TRBJ2-2
TGTGCCAGTCTTAGAGGTGTCCCCGGGGAGCTGTTTTTT	CASLRGVPGELFF	13	many	NA	TRBV19	TRBJ2-2
TGTGCCAGCAGCTACTTTAGCGGCCAAGAGACCCAGTACTTC	CASSYFSGQETQYF	14	many	NA	TRBV28	TRBJ2-5
TGCGCCAGCAGCTCGGCGGCGGGAGGGCTCGGCACCGGGGAGCTGTTTTTT	CASSSAAGGLGTGELFF	17	NA	TRBD2	TRBV5-1	TRBJ2-2
TGCGCCAGCAGCTTGGAGAGGGGCGGAGAGCAGTACTTC	CASSLERGGEQYF	13	NA	NA	TRBV5-1	TRBJ2-7